This T cell receptor (beta chain) was profiled in a study of CD8 T cells in ankylosing spondylitis. V dropped 6 bases and J dropped 1; count of bases not matched to a gene: 1. Germline CDR1 is DFQATT and CDR2 is SNEGSKA (reference sequence). The CDR3 spans 12 residues. Quantitative molecular-barcoded 5'-RACE generated the TCR beta libraries. Each CDR3 protein gets one entry after TCRdb re-called the 5' RACE reads with MiXCR. The repertoire includes around 300,000 distinct CDR3 sequences, less than 25% of them detected once, and roughly 3.4% sits in the top ten. Study outcomes and limitations: Ankylosing spondylitis blood seemed to carry a telltale TCR beta motif made of fewer than ten highly homologous variants. Before this, some motif variants had been reported in reactive arthritis synovial fluid and blood.

Comments on this clonotype: What it recognizes is unknown.

This TCR was recovered from a female donor with ankylosing spondylitis or in good health (not recorded which). The specimen sequenced was blood, either unsorted or a sorted T cell fraction (not recorded which). V gene TRBV20-1 combines with J gene TRBJ2-5; 8 bases fit TRBD2. CDR3 amino acids: CSAGLAQETQYF. Written as DNA, the CDR3 is TGCAGTGCCGGACTAGCCCAAGAGACCCAGTACTTC.